The rows below give T cell receptor beta chains drawn from one sample of a study of blood T cell repertoires in COVID-19. Some clones are missing from TCRdb's copy, which holds only in-frame ones; the method was immunoSEQ multiplex PCR. Of fewer than 250,000 clones in the sample, 70% to 90% were seen once. Sequencing was done on a sample of peripheral blood. These receptors originate from a man between 60 and 70 years old with acute or convalescent COVID-19. Both conserved end residues are part of each CDR3. Fields, in order: V gene, J gene, CDR3 length, D gene, CDR3 protein. The D gene is left open where the match is weak.

TRBV4-2	TRBJ1-6	15	TRBD1	CASSQEGQGNSPLHF
TRBV19	TRBJ2-1	13	-	CASSIVGVNEQFF
TRBV4-1	TRBJ2-7	15	TRBD1	CASSPRGLPLDEQYF
TRBV2	TRBJ2-1	18	TRBD2	CASSEASGSPSSYNEQFF
TRBV19	TRBJ2-3	20	TRBD2	CASSMTLTSGGLGGTDTQYF
TRBV11-2	TRBJ2-3	15	-	CASSRDSLSTDTQYF
TRBV5-1	TRBJ2-3	15	-	CASSPTELRTDTQYF
TRBV27	TRBJ2-3	14	TRBD1	CASSIGQGIDTQYF
TRBV5-6	TRBJ2-7	18	-	CASSFRRRLDSTFYEQYF
TRBV5-4	TRBJ1-4	15	-	CASSLRGGHNEKLFF
TRBV18	TRBJ2-1	16	TRBD2	CASSPLSGANYNEQFF
TRBV6-4	TRBJ2-7	13	TRBD1	CASSEGDRGEQYF
TRBV6-5	TRBJ1-2	14	-	CASSRQASFYGYTF
TRBV19	TRBJ1-1	14	-	CASRPTGKRTEAFF
TRBV14	TRBJ2-5	15	TRBD2	CASSRTSGYQETQYF
TRBV28	TRBJ1-1	13	-	CASTAPGWSEAFF
TRBV5-1	TRBJ1-2	14	TRBD1	CASSPLTGGHGYTF